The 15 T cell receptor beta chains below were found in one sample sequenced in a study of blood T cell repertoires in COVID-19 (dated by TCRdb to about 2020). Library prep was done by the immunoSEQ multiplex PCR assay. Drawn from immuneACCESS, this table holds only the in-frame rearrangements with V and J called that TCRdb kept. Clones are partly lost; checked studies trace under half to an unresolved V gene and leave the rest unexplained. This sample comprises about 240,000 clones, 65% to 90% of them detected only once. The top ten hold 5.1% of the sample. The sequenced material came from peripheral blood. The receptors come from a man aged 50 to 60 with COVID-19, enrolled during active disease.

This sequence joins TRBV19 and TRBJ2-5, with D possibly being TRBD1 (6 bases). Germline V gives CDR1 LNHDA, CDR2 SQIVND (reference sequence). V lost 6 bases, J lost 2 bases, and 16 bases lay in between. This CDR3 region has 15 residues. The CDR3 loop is CASSPLRDKQETQYF. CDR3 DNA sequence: TGTGCCAGTAGCCCTCTCCGGGACAAGCAAGAGACCCAGTACTTC.

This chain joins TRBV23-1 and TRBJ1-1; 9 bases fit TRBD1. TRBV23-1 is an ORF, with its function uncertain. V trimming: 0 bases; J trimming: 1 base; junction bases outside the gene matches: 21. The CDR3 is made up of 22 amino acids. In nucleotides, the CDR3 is TGCGCCAGCAGTCAATCGAGTTACCCTAACAGGGGGCGCAAACACCGGAACACTGAAGCTTTCTTT. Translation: CASSQSSYPNRGRKHRNTEAFF.

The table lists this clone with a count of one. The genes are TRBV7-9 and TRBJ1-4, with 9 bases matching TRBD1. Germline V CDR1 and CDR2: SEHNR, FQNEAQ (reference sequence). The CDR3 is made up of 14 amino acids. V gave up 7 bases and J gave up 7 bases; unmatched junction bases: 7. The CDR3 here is CASTRTGGPEKLFF. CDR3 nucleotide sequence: TGTGCCAGCACAAGAACAGGGGGCCCTGAAAAACTGTTTTTT.

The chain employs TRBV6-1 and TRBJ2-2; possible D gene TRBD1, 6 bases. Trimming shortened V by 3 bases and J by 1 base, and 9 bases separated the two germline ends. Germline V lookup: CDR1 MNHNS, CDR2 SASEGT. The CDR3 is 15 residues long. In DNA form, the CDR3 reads TGTGCCAGCAGTGATAAGGGGGAGAACACCGGGGAGCTGTTTTTT. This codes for CASSDKGENTGELFF.

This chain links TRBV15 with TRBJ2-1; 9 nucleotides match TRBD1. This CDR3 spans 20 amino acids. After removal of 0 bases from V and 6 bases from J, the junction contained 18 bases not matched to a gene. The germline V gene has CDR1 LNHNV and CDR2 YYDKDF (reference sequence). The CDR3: CATSRDLLVGQGSVGNEQFF. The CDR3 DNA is TGTGCCACCAGCAGAGATTTACTAGTCGGACAGGGGTCGGTGGGCAATGAGCAGTTCTTC.

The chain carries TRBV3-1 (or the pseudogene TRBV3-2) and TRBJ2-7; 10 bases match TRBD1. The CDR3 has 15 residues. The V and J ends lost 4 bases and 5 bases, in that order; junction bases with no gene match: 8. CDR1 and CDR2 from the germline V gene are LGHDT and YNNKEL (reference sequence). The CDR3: CASSRAWDRGHEQYF. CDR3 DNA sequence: TGTGCCAGCAGCCGCGCCTGGGACAGGGGACACGAGCAGTACTTC.

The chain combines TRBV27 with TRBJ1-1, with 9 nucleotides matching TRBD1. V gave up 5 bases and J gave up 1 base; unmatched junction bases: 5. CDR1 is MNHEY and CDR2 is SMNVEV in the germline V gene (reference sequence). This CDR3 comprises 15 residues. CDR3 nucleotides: TGTGCCAGCAGTCTCCGGGACAGGGCGAACACTGAAGCTTTCTTT. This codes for CASSLRDRANTEAFF.

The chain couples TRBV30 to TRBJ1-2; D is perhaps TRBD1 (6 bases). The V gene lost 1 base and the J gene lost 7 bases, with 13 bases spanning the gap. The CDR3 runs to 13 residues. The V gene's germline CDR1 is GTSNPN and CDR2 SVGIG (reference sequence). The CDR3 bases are TGTGCCTGGAGTGGCGGGGGGGGCGGTGGCTACACCTTC. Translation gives CAWSGGGGGGYTF.

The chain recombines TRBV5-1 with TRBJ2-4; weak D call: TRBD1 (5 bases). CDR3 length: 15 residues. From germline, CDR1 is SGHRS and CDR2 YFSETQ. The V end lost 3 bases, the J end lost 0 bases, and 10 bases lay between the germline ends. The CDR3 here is CASSWGGPAKNIQYF. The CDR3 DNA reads TGCGCCAGCAGCTGGGGCGGTCCAGCCAAAAACATTCAGTACTTC.

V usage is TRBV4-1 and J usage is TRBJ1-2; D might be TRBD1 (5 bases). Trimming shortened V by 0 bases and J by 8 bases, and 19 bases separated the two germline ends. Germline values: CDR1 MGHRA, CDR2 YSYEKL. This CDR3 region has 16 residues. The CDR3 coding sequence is TGCGCCAGCAGCCAAGAGGGCAGGGTCCTATTTTCGGGCTACACCTTC. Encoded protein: CASSQEGRVLFSGYTF.

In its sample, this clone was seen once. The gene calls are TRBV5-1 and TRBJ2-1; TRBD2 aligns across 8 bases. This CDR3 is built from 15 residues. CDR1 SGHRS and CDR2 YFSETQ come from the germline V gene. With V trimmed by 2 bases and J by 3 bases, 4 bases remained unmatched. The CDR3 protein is CASSFGGVVYNEQFF. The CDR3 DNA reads TGCGCCAGCAGCTTCGGGGGGGTAGTCTACAATGAGCAGTTCTTC.

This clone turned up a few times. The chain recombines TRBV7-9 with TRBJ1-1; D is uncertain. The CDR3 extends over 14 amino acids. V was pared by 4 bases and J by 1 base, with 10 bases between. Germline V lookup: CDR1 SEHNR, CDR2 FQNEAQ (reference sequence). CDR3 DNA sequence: TGTGCCAGCAGCTCCTACGGGAAGAACACTGAAGCTTTCTTT. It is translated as CASSSYGKNTEAFF.

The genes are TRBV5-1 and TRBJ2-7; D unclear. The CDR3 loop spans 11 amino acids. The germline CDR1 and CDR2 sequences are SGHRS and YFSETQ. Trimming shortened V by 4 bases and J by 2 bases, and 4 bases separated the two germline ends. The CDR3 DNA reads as TGCGCCAGCAGCGACACCTACGAGCAGTACTTC. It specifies CASSDTYEQYF. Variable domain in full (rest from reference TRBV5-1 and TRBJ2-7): KAGVTQTPRYLIKTRGQQVTLSCSPISGHRSVSWYQQTPGQGLQFLFEYFSETQRNKGNFPGRFSGRQFSNSRSEMNVSTLELGDSALYLCASSDTYEQYFGPGTRLTVT.

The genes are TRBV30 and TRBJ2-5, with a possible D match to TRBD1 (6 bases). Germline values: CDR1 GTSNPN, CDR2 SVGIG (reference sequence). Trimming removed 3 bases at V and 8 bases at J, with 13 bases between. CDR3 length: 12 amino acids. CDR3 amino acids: CAWRIGGPTQYF. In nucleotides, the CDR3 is TGTGCCTGGAGGATAGGGGGACCTACCCAGTACTTC.

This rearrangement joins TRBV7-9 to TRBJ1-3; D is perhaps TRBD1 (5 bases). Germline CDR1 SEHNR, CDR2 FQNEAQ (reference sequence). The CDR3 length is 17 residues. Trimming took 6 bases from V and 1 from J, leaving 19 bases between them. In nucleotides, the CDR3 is TGTGCCAGCAGTCCAAACCCTGCCCAGGGATCTGGAAACACCATATATTTT. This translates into CASSPNPAQGSGNTIYF.